These T cell receptor beta chains were read from a single sample in a study of blood T cell repertoires in COVID-19. This table comes from immunoSEQ multiplex PCR, and its TCRdb copy is limited to in-frame clones, with some not included. The sample records 150,000 to 200,000 clones, more than 75% being singletons. The sample consisted of peripheral blood. These receptors all come from a person aged 70 to 85 with COVID-19, enrolled during active disease. The CDR3 runs from the conserved cysteine through the conserved F or W. Each record gives: CDR3 protein, V gene.

CDR3 protein: CASSNPPGGFPYEQYF
V gene: TRBV27

CDR3 protein: CASSQAGTGLNTEAFF
V gene: TRBV3-1/TRBV3-2

CDR3 protein: CASSPLGTEPYGYTF
V gene: TRBV18

CDR3 protein: CASSPRDLAGEETQYF
V gene: TRBV7-9

CDR3 protein: CATRSVGENTGELFF
V gene: TRBV5-4

CDR3 protein: CAIAATLNTEAFF
V gene: TRBV10-3

CDR3 protein: CSVGRDRARDTQYF
V gene: TRBV29-1

CDR3 protein: CASSPLHEQFF
V gene: TRBV5-8

CDR3 protein: CASHGGQPYEQYF
V gene: TRBV19

CDR3 protein: CASSFDGATVEETQYF
V gene: TRBV7-9

CDR3 protein: CASSPLRDTQYF
V gene: TRBV28

CDR3 protein: CASSRLGGLNTEAFF
V gene: TRBV6-2/TRBV6-3

CDR3 protein: CASSVPGVDLYGYTF
V gene: TRBV5-4

CDR3 protein: CASSPNRPPNEKLFF
V gene: TRBV16

CDR3 protein: CASSLRLAGSTDTQYF
V gene: TRBV5-1

CDR3 protein: CASSSRDTGREEKLFF
V gene: TRBV11-2

CDR3 protein: CASKQGGRQGYNEQFF
V gene: TRBV7-2

CDR3 protein: CASSQHGTGVGNTIYF
V gene: TRBV4-3

CDR3 protein: CASSRDLDSNQPQHF
V gene: TRBV5-6

CDR3 protein: CASRSRQGATYNEQFF
V gene: TRBV28